This is a list of T cell receptor beta chains from one sample in a study of blood T cell repertoires in COVID-19. TCRdb's table, derived via immunoSEQ multiplex PCR, lists solely in-frame clones and lacks some. Of some 120,000 clones listed, roughly 83% are singletons. Sequences were obtained from peripheral blood. Every receptor here comes from a woman aged 50 to 60 with acute or convalescent COVID-19. Both conserved end residues are part of each CDR3. Fields, in order: clone size, D gene, V gene, CDR3 length, J gene, CDR3 DNA, CDR3 protein. The D gene is left open where the match is weak. A row's size may be missing; if present it is once, few, many or a size class.

clone_size: few; d_call: NA; v_call: TRBV19; cdr3_length: 14; j_call: TRBJ1-1; cdr3_nt: TGTGCCACCTCTTCTAAGGGGAAGGGGGCTGAAGCTTTCTTT; cdr3_aa: CATSSKGKGAEAFF
clone_size: once; d_call: NA; v_call: TRBV19; cdr3_length: 13; j_call: TRBJ2-3; cdr3_nt: TGTGCCAGTCGACAGGGAGGCGCAGATACGCAGTATTTT; cdr3_aa: CASRQGGADTQYF
clone_size: NA; d_call: TRBD2; v_call: TRBV10-2; cdr3_length: 14; j_call: TRBJ2-7; cdr3_nt: TGCGCCAGCAGTGAGTCGGGGAGGGCCTACGAGCAGTACTTC; cdr3_aa: CASSESGRAYEQYF
clone_size: NA; d_call: NA; v_call: TRBV20-1; cdr3_length: 15; j_call: TRBJ1-4; cdr3_nt: TGCAGTGCTAGTCGGGGGGCAGGGCGAGTTGAAAAACTGTTTTTT; cdr3_aa: CSASRGAGRVEKLFF
clone_size: NA; d_call: NA; v_call: TRBV6-6; cdr3_length: 15; j_call: TRBJ1-3; cdr3_nt: TGTGCCAGCAGTTACGACAAGAGCTCTGGAAACACCATATATTTT; cdr3_aa: CASSYDKSSGNTIYF
clone_size: NA; d_call: NA; v_call: TRBV5-1; cdr3_length: 14; j_call: TRBJ1-1; cdr3_nt: TGCGCCAGCAGCTTGGGACAGTCCTACACTGAAGCTTTCTTT; cdr3_aa: CASSLGQSYTEAFF
clone_size: NA; d_call: TRBD2; v_call: TRBV13; cdr3_length: 15; j_call: TRBJ2-7; cdr3_nt: TGTGCCAGCAGCTGGGTGGAGGGAGGGATCTACGAGCAGTACTTC; cdr3_aa: CASSWVEGGIYEQYF
clone_size: NA; d_call: NA; v_call: TRBV19; cdr3_length: 15; j_call: TRBJ2-1; cdr3_nt: TGTGCCAGTAGTAGAGGGCAGCCGCCCTACAATGAGCAGTTCTTC; cdr3_aa: CASSRGQPPYNEQFF
clone_size: NA; d_call: NA; v_call: TRBV11-2; cdr3_length: 14; j_call: TRBJ1-3; cdr3_nt: TGTGCCAGCAGCATTACAGGAGCTGGAAACACCATATATTTT; cdr3_aa: CASSITGAGNTIYF
clone_size: NA; d_call: TRBD1; v_call: TRBV6-2/TRBV6-3; cdr3_length: 19; j_call: TRBJ2-6; cdr3_nt: TGTGCCAGCAGTTACTTCTCGAACAGGGGGGAGTCTGGGGCCAACGTCCTGACTTTT; cdr3_aa: CASSYFSNRGESGANVLTF
clone_size: NA; d_call: TRBD1; v_call: TRBV5-1; cdr3_length: 17; j_call: TRBJ1-6; cdr3_nt: TGCGCCAGCAGGCCGAGCGGACAGGCGGTTATAGATTCACCCCTCCACTTT; cdr3_aa: CASRPSGQAVIDSPLHF
clone_size: NA; d_call: NA; v_call: TRBV19; cdr3_length: 12; j_call: TRBJ1-5; cdr3_nt: TGTGCCAGTAGTTCTCGGGGGGGGACCCAGCATTTT; cdr3_aa: CASSSRGGTQHF
clone_size: NA; d_call: NA; v_call: TRBV28; cdr3_length: 14; j_call: TRBJ1-4; cdr3_nt: TGTGCCAGCAGTTACGGGGGGTTTAATGAAAAACTGTTTTTT; cdr3_aa: CASSYGGFNEKLFF
clone_size: NA; d_call: NA; v_call: TRBV15; cdr3_length: 13; j_call: TRBJ1-5; cdr3_nt: TGTGCCACCAGCGCTCAGGGGAGTCAGCCCCAGCATTTT; cdr3_aa: CATSAQGSQPQHF
clone_size: few; d_call: TRBD1; v_call: TRBV7-8; cdr3_length: 17; j_call: TRBJ2-3; cdr3_nt: TGTGCCAGCAGCTTAGGGGCCGGGACAGCGAGCACAGATACGCAGTATTTT; cdr3_aa: CASSLGAGTASTDTQYF
clone_size: NA; d_call: TRBD2; v_call: TRBV28; cdr3_length: 12; j_call: TRBJ2-1; cdr3_nt: TGTGCCAGCAGACTGAGGGAGGGGGAGCAGTTCTTC; cdr3_aa: CASRLREGEQFF
clone_size: NA; d_call: NA; v_call: TRBV14; cdr3_length: 15; j_call: TRBJ1-5; cdr3_nt: TGTGCCAGCGCCCAGGGAACGTTCCGATACCAGCCCCAGCATTTT; cdr3_aa: CASAQGTFRYQPQHF
clone_size: NA; d_call: NA; v_call: TRBV19; cdr3_length: 15; j_call: TRBJ1-5; cdr3_nt: TGTGCCAGTATCTCGGGGGTCAATAGCAATCAGCCCCAGCATTTT; cdr3_aa: CASISGVNSNQPQHF
clone_size: NA; d_call: NA; v_call: TRBV11-2; cdr3_length: 11; j_call: TRBJ1-2; cdr3_nt: TGTGCCAGCAGCCAGGGCTATGGCTACACCTTC; cdr3_aa: CASSQGYGYTF
clone_size: NA; d_call: TRBD1; v_call: TRBV6-5; cdr3_length: 13; j_call: TRBJ2-3; cdr3_nt: TGTGCCAGCAGGACAGGGGTCACAGATACGCAGTATTTT; cdr3_aa: CASRTGVTDTQYF
clone_size: once; d_call: NA; v_call: TRBV7-8; cdr3_length: 17; j_call: TRBJ1-6; cdr3_nt: TGTGCCAGCAGCCGACGTGGAGGGGATACCTATAATTCACCCCTCCACTTT; cdr3_aa: CASSRRGGDTYNSPLHF
clone_size: NA; d_call: NA; v_call: TRBV7-9; cdr3_length: 17; j_call: TRBJ1-2; cdr3_nt: TGTGCCAGCAGCTCCGATACAGGGACCCACACTTCCTATGGCTACACCTTC; cdr3_aa: CASSSDTGTHTSYGYTF
clone_size: NA; d_call: TRBD2; v_call: TRBV6-1; cdr3_length: 16; j_call: TRBJ2-2; cdr3_nt: TGTGCCAGCAGTGGCGGGGGGGCCCTAGGCACCGGGGAGCTGTTTTTT; cdr3_aa: CASSGGGALGTGELFF
clone_size: NA; d_call: NA; v_call: TRBV6-4; cdr3_length: 13; j_call: TRBJ1-1; cdr3_nt: TGTGCCAGCAGTTCACAGGGATCCACTGAAGCTTTCTTT; cdr3_aa: CASSSQGSTEAFF
clone_size: NA; d_call: TRBD1; v_call: TRBV19; cdr3_length: 14; j_call: TRBJ1-1; cdr3_nt: TGTGCCAGTAGCCCAGGGGGCGGGAACACTGAAGCTTTCTTT; cdr3_aa: CASSPGGGNTEAFF
clone_size: NA; d_call: TRBD1; v_call: TRBV6-5; cdr3_length: 15; j_call: TRBJ1-5; cdr3_nt: TGTGCCAGCAGTTTGGGACAGGGAGGCAATCAGCCCCAGCATTTT; cdr3_aa: CASSLGQGGNQPQHF
clone_size: NA; d_call: NA; v_call: TRBV3-1/TRBV3-2; cdr3_length: 12; j_call: TRBJ2-1; cdr3_nt: TGTGCCAGCAGTTCCACGGGGAATGAGCAGTTCTTC; cdr3_aa: CASSSTGNEQFF
clone_size: NA; d_call: NA; v_call: TRBV24-1; cdr3_length: 12; j_call: TRBJ2-7; cdr3_nt: TGTGCCACACAAGACACCACCTACGAGCAGTACTTC; cdr3_aa: CATQDTTYEQYF
clone_size: NA; d_call: NA; v_call: TRBV6-5; cdr3_length: 14; j_call: TRBJ1-6; cdr3_nt: TGTGCCAGCAGTTCCCGGCCGGGTAATTCACCCCTCCACTTT; cdr3_aa: CASSSRPGNSPLHF
clone_size: NA; d_call: NA; v_call: TRBV6-4; cdr3_length: 13; j_call: TRBJ1-2; cdr3_nt: TGTGCCAGCAGTGAGGGGCCATCTAGGACCTACACCTTC; cdr3_aa: CASSEGPSRTYTF
clone_size: NA; d_call: NA; v_call: TRBV24-1; cdr3_length: 14; j_call: TRBJ1-2; cdr3_nt: TGTGCCACCAGTGATTTCGACAGAAACTATGGCTACACCTTC; cdr3_aa: CATSDFDRNYGYTF
clone_size: NA; d_call: TRBD1; v_call: TRBV5-1; cdr3_length: 14; j_call: TRBJ1-2; cdr3_nt: TGCGCCAGCAGCTTGGGACAGGGTATCTATGGCTACACCTTC; cdr3_aa: CASSLGQGIYGYTF
clone_size: NA; d_call: NA; v_call: TRBV9; cdr3_length: 13; j_call: TRBJ2-3; cdr3_nt: TGTGCCAGCAGCCAGGGCCCGGGAGATACGCAGTATTTT; cdr3_aa: CASSQGPGDTQYF
clone_size: NA; d_call: TRBD1; v_call: TRBV29-1; cdr3_length: 15; j_call: TRBJ2-4; cdr3_nt: TGCAGCGTATTTACAGGGGGCTTTGGAAAAAACATTCAGTACTTC; cdr3_aa: CSVFTGGFGKNIQYF
clone_size: NA; d_call: TRBD1; v_call: TRBV9; cdr3_length: 17; j_call: TRBJ2-6; cdr3_nt: TGTGCCAGCAGCCCGACAGGGGGACTCTCTGGGGCCAACGTCCTGACTTTC; cdr3_aa: CASSPTGGLSGANVLTF
clone_size: NA; d_call: NA; v_call: TRBV11-2; cdr3_length: 14; j_call: TRBJ1-5; cdr3_nt: TGTGCCAGCAGCTTAGAGGACAGTTATCAGCCCCAGCATTTT; cdr3_aa: CASSLEDSYQPQHF
clone_size: NA; d_call: TRBD1; v_call: TRBV7-2; cdr3_length: 15; j_call: TRBJ1-2; cdr3_nt: TGTGCCAGCAGCTTAGCACCTACAGGGGTTTATGGCTACACCTTC; cdr3_aa: CASSLAPTGVYGYTF
clone_size: NA; d_call: NA; v_call: TRBV15; cdr3_length: 16; j_call: TRBJ2-5; cdr3_nt: TGTGCCACCAGCAGAGTGGAGGGGGGGCTGCAAGAGACCCAGTACTTC; cdr3_aa: CATSRVEGGLQETQYF
clone_size: NA; d_call: NA; v_call: TRBV6-5; cdr3_length: 15; j_call: TRBJ2-7; cdr3_nt: TGTGCCAGCAGGGTCGGCTCAGGATTCGACTACGAGCAGTACTTC; cdr3_aa: CASRVGSGFDYEQYF
clone_size: NA; d_call: TRBD2; v_call: TRBV27; cdr3_length: 15; j_call: TRBJ2-3; cdr3_nt: TGTGCCAGCAGTCCCCTAGCGGGAAGCACAGATACGCAGTATTTT; cdr3_aa: CASSPLAGSTDTQYF
clone_size: NA; d_call: NA; v_call: TRBV3-1/TRBV3-2; cdr3_length: 11; j_call: TRBJ1-2; cdr3_nt: TGTGCCAGCAGCCAAGGGGCTGGCTACACCTTC; cdr3_aa: CASSQGAGYTF
clone_size: NA; d_call: NA; v_call: TRBV15; cdr3_length: 16; j_call: TRBJ1-1; cdr3_nt: TGTGCCACCAGCAGAGATAATTGGGGGCCATCCGGAGGAGCTTTCTTT; cdr3_aa: CATSRDNWGPSGGAFF
clone_size: NA; d_call: NA; v_call: TRBV10-3; cdr3_length: 18; j_call: TRBJ1-1; cdr3_nt: TGTGCCATCAGGCCCCATCAAGCGGGTACCCCCTTGAACACTGAAGCTTTCTTT; cdr3_aa: CAIRPHQAGTPLNTEAFF
clone_size: NA; d_call: NA; v_call: TRBV29-1; cdr3_length: 12; j_call: TRBJ2-7; cdr3_nt: TGCAGCGTTGAGGCAGATACCTACGAGCAGTACTTC; cdr3_aa: CSVEADTYEQYF
clone_size: NA; d_call: TRBD2; v_call: TRBV5-1; cdr3_length: 14; j_call: TRBJ2-7; cdr3_nt: TGCGCCAGCCGAACTAGCGGGGGACCCTACGAGCAGTACTTC; cdr3_aa: CASRTSGGPYEQYF
clone_size: few; d_call: TRBD1; v_call: TRBV4-2; cdr3_length: 14; j_call: TRBJ2-1; cdr3_nt: TGTGCCAGCAGCCAGGTCGGGACAGACCCCCGAGAGTTCTTC; cdr3_aa: CASSQVGTDPREFF
clone_size: NA; d_call: TRBD1; v_call: TRBV9; cdr3_length: 15; j_call: TRBJ1-2; cdr3_nt: TGTGCCAGCAGCGTACGGGGACAGTTAAACTATGGCTACACCTTC; cdr3_aa: CASSVRGQLNYGYTF
clone_size: NA; d_call: NA; v_call: TRBV12-3/TRBV12-4; cdr3_length: 13; j_call: TRBJ1-6; cdr3_nt: TGTGCCAGCAGTTTATTGGGACTTTCACCCCTCCACTTT; cdr3_aa: CASSLLGLSPLHF
clone_size: NA; d_call: NA; v_call: TRBV12-3/TRBV12-4; cdr3_length: 13; j_call: TRBJ1-1; cdr3_nt: TGTGCCAGCAGTTTCGGGGGGCACACTGAAGCTTTCTTT; cdr3_aa: CASSFGGHTEAFF
clone_size: NA; d_call: NA; v_call: TRBV27; cdr3_length: 14; j_call: TRBJ1-5; cdr3_nt: TGTGCCAGCAGACTACAGGGCGGGAATCAGCCCCAGCATTTT; cdr3_aa: CASRLQGGNQPQHF
clone_size: NA; d_call: NA; v_call: TRBV5-4; cdr3_length: 14; j_call: TRBJ2-7; cdr3_nt: TGTGCCAGCAGCTTGGGCGGAGACTCCTACGAGCAGTACTTC; cdr3_aa: CASSLGGDSYEQYF
clone_size: NA; d_call: NA; v_call: TRBV24-1; cdr3_length: 15; j_call: TRBJ2-1; cdr3_nt: TGTGCCACCAGTGGTGCAGGGGATCCTCTCAATGAGCAGTTCTTC; cdr3_aa: CATSGAGDPLNEQFF
clone_size: NA; d_call: TRBD1; v_call: TRBV18; cdr3_length: 13; j_call: TRBJ1-2; cdr3_nt: TGTGCCAGCTCACCCAGACAGGGTGAAGGCTACACCTTC; cdr3_aa: CASSPRQGEGYTF
clone_size: once; d_call: NA; v_call: TRBV6-6; cdr3_length: 15; j_call: TRBJ1-5; cdr3_nt: TGTGCCAGCAGTGGGGGCAGGGTCCTCAATCAGCCCCAGCATTTT; cdr3_aa: CASSGGRVLNQPQHF
clone_size: NA; d_call: NA; v_call: TRBV9; cdr3_length: 15; j_call: TRBJ1-2; cdr3_nt: TGTGCCAGCAGCCCGAGCCCCGAGGGGGGGTATGGCTACACCTTC; cdr3_aa: CASSPSPEGGYGYTF
clone_size: NA; d_call: NA; v_call: TRBV5-1; cdr3_length: 14; j_call: TRBJ2-7; cdr3_nt: TGCGCCAGCAGCCTTGATGCAAACAGTTACGAGCAGTACTTC; cdr3_aa: CASSLDANSYEQYF
clone_size: NA; d_call: NA; v_call: TRBV5-1; cdr3_length: 13; j_call: TRBJ1-2; cdr3_nt: TGCGCCAGCAGCTGGGAGGGGTCTAATGGCTACACCTTC; cdr3_aa: CASSWEGSNGYTF
clone_size: NA; d_call: TRBD1; v_call: TRBV19; cdr3_length: 17; j_call: TRBJ2-2; cdr3_nt: TGTGCCAGTAGTACTACCCCGACAGGGAGCGGCACCGGGGAGCTGTTTTTT; cdr3_aa: CASSTTPTGSGTGELFF
clone_size: NA; d_call: NA; v_call: TRBV5-6; cdr3_length: 15; j_call: TRBJ2-2; cdr3_nt: TGTGCCAGCAGCTTGCTGAGCGGCGTGGCCGGGGAGCTGTTTTTT; cdr3_aa: CASSLLSGVAGELFF